The source of this T cell receptor beta chain is a study of T cells in women clearing cervical HPV infection (dated by TCRdb to between 2018 and 2020). About the full investigation: Cases were under 30 women with histologically confirmed HPV16-related CIN3 or worse, including a couple of invasive cancers. The 20 to 25 controls were women who cleared a single incident HPV16 infection within 12 months without developing precancer or cancer. Blood from cases was collected at the visit where the lesion was first found, while blood from controls was collected once the infection could no longer be detected. Among cases, blood sampling occurred a median of roughly 160 days after lesion detection, with an interquartile range of about 80 to 200 days. Because only a few women had HLA typing data, the possibility that HLA type acted as a confounder could not be ruled out. Nested within Costa Rica's Guanacaste HPV Natural History Study, an exploratory proof-of-principle case-control study compared TCR repertoires across cervical HPV16 outcomes. Cases and controls were matched on age within five years and on year of sample collection. Cases had a median age of about 34 years and controls had a median age of 38, with no significant differences in baseline characteristics. In the parent cohort, roughly 10,000 women aged 18 or older were enrolled in Guanacaste, Costa Rica, during about 1992 to 1995 and were followed for roughly 7 years. Quality controls consisted of five blinded duplicates per group, for a total of about 60 samples made up of approximately 50 participants and ten or so replicates. Broader findings and caveats from the paper: The cross-sectional design could not show whether associations preceded infection or resulted from it; effector/memory subsets and HPV-specific T cells were not isolated. Significantly higher TCR repertoire richness was observed in CIN3+ cases than in controls across sequencing depths, whereas no difference in evenness was found. By combining richness with V gene abundances, random forest classifiers separated cases from controls with an estimated AUC of just over 0.8. T-cell numbers per sample were unknown, so richness differences could reflect varying T-cell content rather than repertoire biology. Lower TRBV6-7 relative abundance was observed in cases than in controls (roughly 0.12% versus 0.15%; Bonferroni P = 0.0008).

A note on this clone: Its specific antigen is unknown. The read stops 3 residues short of the end of the CDR3; the missing end is completed from the germline J gene.

V loses 9 bases of germline sequence and J loses 4 bases, and the interval between the two ends is 12 bases. The CDR3 runs 12 residues from the cysteine to the phenylalanine. Shown are 27 bases from within the CDR3, in frame from base 1. Looking up the germline V gene (reference sequence) yields CDR1 LNHDA and CDR2 SQIVND. Every participant had a single incident cervical HPV16 infection, and prevalent HPV16 infections were excluded. Cervical HPV DNA was detected by MY09/MY11 PCR, and genotyping was performed by dot-blot hybridization. Fifteen mL of heparinized blood were centrifuged, and the buffy coat was split into aliquots, frozen at -30 degrees C, and then kept at -80 degrees C. Genomic DNA was extracted from buffy coat specimens using QIAGEN kits. TCR beta CDR3 regions were amplified by multiplex PCR using the immunoSEQ assay from an average of around 1,200 ng genomic DNA per sample. To correct primer bias, the assay used a complete synthetic TCR repertoire to set an amplification baseline. The amplicons were sequenced on the Illumina platform. Processing in the source paper ran as follows. Sequence errors were corrected by clustering with frequency ratios and a modified nearest-neighbor algorithm, and the sequences were then analyzed in the immunoSEQ Analyzer using IMGT gene definitions. TCR richness and evenness were averaged over 20 rarefaction repeats at each rarefaction depth, excluding samples with fewer sequences than the depth. Wilcoxon rank sum tests with FDR correction were used to compare relative abundances of V, D and J genes between the groups. An intraclass correlation of 90% to 97% for TCR richness and an average of about 80% across some 70 gene segments were obtained from the blinded duplicates. What TCRdb holds here is the immuneACCESS table cut down to in-frame rearrangements. Part of the clones is not present; checked against another copy, under half of the missing clones reflect an unresolved V gene, and the others are unexplained. V, J and clone size derive from that table, while D and trimming were established from the DNA sequence. The sample table records 25,000 to 35,000 clones. The top ten constitute 20% to 25% of the sample.

The material sequenced was blood buffy coat. The rearrangement combines TRBV19 with TRBJ2-5; the D gene cannot be resolved reliably. The TCR originated in a woman aged 18 to 75 with a cervical HPV16 infection that either progressed to CIN3+ or cleared (not recorded which). CDR3 bases read: TGTGCCAGCCGGTTATCTGGAGAGACC. Its protein product is CASRLSGET. The complete CDR3 reads CASRLSGETQYF.